This TCR beta chain was captured by sequencing in a study of blood T cells in healthy people across ages. The use of a sample-barcoded 5' primer and a J-beta primer mix characterized a second PCR of roughly 6 to 11 cycles. TCRdb redid the calling of the 5' RACE reads with MiXCR, one entry per CDR3 protein. The sample holds 720,000 or so distinct CDR3 sequences, around two fifths seen once. V dropped 4 bases and J dropped 5; count of bases not matched to a gene: 4. The CDR3 contains 13 residues. The V gene's germline CDR1 is SNHLY and CDR2 FYNNEI. What was sequenced was blood. This receptor was identified in an elderly man in good health. V and J are TRBV2 and TRBJ1-2; 7 bases are shared with TRBD1. The DNA for the CDR3 is TGTGCCAGCAGTGCGACAGGGCAATATGGCTACACCTTC. It specifies CASSATGQYGYTF.